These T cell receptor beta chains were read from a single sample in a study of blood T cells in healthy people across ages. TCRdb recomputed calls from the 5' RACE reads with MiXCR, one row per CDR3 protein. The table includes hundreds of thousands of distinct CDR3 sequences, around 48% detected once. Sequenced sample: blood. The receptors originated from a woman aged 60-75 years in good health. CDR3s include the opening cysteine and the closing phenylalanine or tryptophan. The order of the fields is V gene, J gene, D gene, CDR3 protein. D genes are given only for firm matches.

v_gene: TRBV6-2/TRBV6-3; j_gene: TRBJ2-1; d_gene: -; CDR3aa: CASSYDSVYNEQFF
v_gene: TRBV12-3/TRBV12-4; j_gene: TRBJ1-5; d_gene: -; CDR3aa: CASRLGGDSNQPQHF
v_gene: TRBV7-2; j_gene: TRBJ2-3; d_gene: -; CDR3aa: CASSDGLGDTQYF
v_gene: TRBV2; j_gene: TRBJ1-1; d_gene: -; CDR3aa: CASSVSAGWNTEAFF
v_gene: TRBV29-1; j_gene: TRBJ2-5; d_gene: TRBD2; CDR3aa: CMVTSGSETQYF
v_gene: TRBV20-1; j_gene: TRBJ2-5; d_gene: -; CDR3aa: CSAKDSRRETQYF
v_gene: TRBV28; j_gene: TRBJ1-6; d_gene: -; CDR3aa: CASSDTADSPLHF
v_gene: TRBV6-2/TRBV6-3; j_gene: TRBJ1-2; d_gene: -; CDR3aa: CASSYRSQALRNYGYTF
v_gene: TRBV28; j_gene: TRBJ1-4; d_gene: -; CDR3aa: CASKQVDEKLFF
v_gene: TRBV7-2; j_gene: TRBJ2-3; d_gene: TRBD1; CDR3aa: CASSPTWTGNTDTQYF
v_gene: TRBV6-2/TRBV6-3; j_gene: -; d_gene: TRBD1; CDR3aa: CASSYLGQGYNEQYF
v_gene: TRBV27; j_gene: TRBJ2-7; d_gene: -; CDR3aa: CASSWGRGSGDEQYF
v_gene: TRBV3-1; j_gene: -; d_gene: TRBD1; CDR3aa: CASSPRRVPGQGSYNEQYF
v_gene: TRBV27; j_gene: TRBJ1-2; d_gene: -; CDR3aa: CASSLAANYNYGYTF
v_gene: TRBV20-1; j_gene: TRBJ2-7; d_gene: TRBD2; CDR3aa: CSARDGGGDLYEQYF
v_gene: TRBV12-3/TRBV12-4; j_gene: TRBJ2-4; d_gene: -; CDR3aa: CASCPSLGLKNIQYF
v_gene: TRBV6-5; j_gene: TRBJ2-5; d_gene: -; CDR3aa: CASSSPRLSAGFGEQYF
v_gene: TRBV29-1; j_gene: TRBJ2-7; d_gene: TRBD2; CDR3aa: CSVELAGSYNEQYF
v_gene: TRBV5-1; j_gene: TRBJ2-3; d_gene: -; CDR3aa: CASSLTVDTQYF
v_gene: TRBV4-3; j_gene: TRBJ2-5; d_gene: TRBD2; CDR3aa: CASSQSGIYNEQYF
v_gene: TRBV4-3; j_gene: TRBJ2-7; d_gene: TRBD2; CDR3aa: CASSQFTSGAYEQYF
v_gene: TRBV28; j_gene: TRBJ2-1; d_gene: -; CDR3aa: CASSLVSKGLLDEQFF
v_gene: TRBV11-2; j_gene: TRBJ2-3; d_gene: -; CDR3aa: CASSNTDREGRDTQYF
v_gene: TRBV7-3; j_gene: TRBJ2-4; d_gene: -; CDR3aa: CASSTDRAGTAKNIQYF
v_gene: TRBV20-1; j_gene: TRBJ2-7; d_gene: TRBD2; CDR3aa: CSAPKSGLASFSYEQYF
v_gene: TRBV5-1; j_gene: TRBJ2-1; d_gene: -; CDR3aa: CASSLDPSSYNEQFF
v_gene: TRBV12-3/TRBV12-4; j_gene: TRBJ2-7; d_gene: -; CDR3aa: CASSLDRGNVIFYEQYF
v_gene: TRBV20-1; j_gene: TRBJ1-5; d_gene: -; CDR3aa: CSTLDSPNQPQHF